This TCR beta chain originates from a study of T cell responses to AZD1222 COVID-19 vaccine. Germline V gives CDR1 MGHRA, CDR2 YSYEKL. The CDR3 is 21 amino acids. V lost 2 bases, J lost 5 bases, and 30 bases lay in between. TCRdb's copy holds only in-frame clones and misses some; the assay was immunoSEQ multiplex PCR. Altogether some 130,000 clones are present, about nine tenths being singletons, with the ten largest covering roughly 6.5%. The chain is built from TRBV4-1 and TRBJ1-4; D possibly corresponds to TRBD1 (6 bases). Source: peripheral blood, taken on day 0 of AZD1222 vaccination. The clonotype originates from an adult in good health. The CDR3: CASSQSYRGSGSAGTNEKLFF. As DNA, the CDR3 is TGCGCCAGCAGCCAATCCTACCGGGGGTCGGGTTCCGCCGGGACAAATGAAAAACTGTTTTTT.